The source of this T cell receptor (beta chain) is a study of human T cells and chemical hapten exposure. Findings and limits, study-wide: TCRs above 1 in 1000 frequency stayed constant with DPC sensitization.

The library tagged individual cDNA molecules with unique molecular identifiers. A single record per CDR3 protein comes from TCRdb applying MiXCR to the 5' RACE reads. Of 81,000 or so distinct CDR3 sequences in the sample, about 8% were seen once. The template was total RNA from unfractionated whole blood. The CDR3 is made up of 16 amino acids. CDR1 and CDR2 from the germline V gene are SGHRS and YFSETQ. V was shortened by 4 bases and J by 5 bases, with 18 bases between the two germline ends. This clonotype was found many times. Antigen: not known. The chain carries TRBV5-1 and TRBJ2-2, with D possibly TRBD2 on 5 matching bases. This TCR derives from a male donor in good health. CDR3 in amino acids: CASSPGRGFGTGELFF. For the CDR3, the DNA is TGCGCCAGCAGCCCCGGCCGGGGTTTTGGGACCGGGGAGCTGTTTTTT.